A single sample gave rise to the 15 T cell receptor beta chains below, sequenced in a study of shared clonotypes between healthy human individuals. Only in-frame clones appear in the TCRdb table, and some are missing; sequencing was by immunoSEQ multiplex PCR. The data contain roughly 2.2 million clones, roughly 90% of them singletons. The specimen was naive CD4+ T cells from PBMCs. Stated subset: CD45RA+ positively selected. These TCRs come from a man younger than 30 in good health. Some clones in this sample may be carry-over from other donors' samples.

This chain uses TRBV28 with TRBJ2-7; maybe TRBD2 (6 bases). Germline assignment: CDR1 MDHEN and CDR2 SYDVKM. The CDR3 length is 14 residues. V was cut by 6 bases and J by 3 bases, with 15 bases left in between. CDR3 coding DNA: TGTGCCAGCAGAAAGATGGGGGGTTTCTACGAGCAGTACTTC. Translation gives CASRKMGGFYEQYF.

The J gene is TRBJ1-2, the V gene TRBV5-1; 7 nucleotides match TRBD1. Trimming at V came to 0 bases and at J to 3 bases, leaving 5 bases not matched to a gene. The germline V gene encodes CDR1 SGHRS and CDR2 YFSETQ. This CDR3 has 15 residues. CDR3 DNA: TGCGCCAGCAGCTTGGCCGGGACAGAGTACTATGGCTACACCTTC. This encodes CASSLAGTEYYGYTF. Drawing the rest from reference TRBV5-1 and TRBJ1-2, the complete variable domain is KAGVTQTPRYLIKTRGQQVTLSCSPISGHRSVSWYQQTPGQGLQFLFEYFSETQRNKGNFPGRFSGRQFSNSRSEMNVSTLELGDSALYLCASSLAGTEYYGYTFGSGTRLTVV.

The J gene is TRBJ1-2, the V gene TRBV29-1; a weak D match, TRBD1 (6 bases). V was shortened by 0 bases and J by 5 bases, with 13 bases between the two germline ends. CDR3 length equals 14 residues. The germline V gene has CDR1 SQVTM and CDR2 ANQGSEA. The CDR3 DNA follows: TGCAGCGTTGAAGATCCAGGGGATCCGTATGGCTACACCTTC. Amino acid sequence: CSVEDPGDPYGYTF.

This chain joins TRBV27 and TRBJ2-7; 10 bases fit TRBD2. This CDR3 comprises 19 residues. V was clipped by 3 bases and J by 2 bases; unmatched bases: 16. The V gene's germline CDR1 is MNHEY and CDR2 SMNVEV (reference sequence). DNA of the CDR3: TGTGCCAGCAGTTTCAGGCCGAGGACTAGCGGACCCGCGGCCTACGAGCAGTACTTC. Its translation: CASSFRPRTSGPAAYEQYF.

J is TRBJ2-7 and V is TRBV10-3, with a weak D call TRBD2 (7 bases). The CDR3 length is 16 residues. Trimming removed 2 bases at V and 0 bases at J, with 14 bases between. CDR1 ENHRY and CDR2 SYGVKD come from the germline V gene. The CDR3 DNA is TGTGCCATCAGTGAGATGCGGGGGCGAGGCTCCTACGAGCAGTACTTC. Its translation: CAISEMRGRGSYEQYF.

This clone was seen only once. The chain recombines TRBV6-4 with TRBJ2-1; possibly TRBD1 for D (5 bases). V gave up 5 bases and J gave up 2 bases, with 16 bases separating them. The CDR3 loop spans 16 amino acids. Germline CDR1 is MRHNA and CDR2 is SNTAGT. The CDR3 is CASSPSRTRPYNEQFF. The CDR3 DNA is TGTGCCAGCAGTCCATCCCGGACAAGACCCTACAATGAGCAGTTCTTC.

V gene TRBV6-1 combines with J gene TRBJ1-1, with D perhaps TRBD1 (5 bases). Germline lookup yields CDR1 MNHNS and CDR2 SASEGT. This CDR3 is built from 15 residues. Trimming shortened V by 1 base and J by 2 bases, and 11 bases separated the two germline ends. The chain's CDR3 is CASSEGTQPNTEAFF. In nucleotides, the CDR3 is TGTGCCAGCAGTGAAGGGACACAACCCAACACTGAAGCTTTCTTT.

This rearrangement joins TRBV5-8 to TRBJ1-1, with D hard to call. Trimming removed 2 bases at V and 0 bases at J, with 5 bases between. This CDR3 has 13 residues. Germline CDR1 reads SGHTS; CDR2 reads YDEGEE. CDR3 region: CASSFWMNTEAFF. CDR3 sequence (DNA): TGTGCCAGCAGCTTTTGGATGAACACTGAAGCTTTCTTT.

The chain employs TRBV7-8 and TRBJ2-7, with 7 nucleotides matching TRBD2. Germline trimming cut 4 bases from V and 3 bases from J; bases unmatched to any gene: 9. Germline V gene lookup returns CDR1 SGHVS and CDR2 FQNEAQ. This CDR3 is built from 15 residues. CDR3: CASSSQSGTIYEQYF. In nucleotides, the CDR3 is TGTGCCAGCAGCTCCCAATCCGGGACTATCTACGAGCAGTACTTC.

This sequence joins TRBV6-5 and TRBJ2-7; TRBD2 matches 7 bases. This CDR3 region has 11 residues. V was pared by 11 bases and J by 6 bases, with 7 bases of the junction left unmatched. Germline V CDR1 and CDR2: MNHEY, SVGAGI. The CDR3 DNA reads TGTGCCGGGGGGGAGGAGCCCGAGCAGTACTTC. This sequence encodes CAGGEEPEQYF.

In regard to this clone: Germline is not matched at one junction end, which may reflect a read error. The chain's CDR3 is CGAKPDYEQYF. In DNA form, the CDR3 reads TGCGGTGCCAAGCCTGACTACGAGCAGTACTTC. V gene TRBV20-1 combines with J gene TRBJ2-7; D is unclear. The CDR3 is made up of 11 amino acids. Germline V gene data show CDR1 as DFQATT and CDR2 as SNEGSKA (reference sequence).

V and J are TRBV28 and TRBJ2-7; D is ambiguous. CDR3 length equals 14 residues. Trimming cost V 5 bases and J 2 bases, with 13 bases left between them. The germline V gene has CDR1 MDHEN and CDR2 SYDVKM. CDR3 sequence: CASSQQWTPYEQYF. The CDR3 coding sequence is TGTGCCAGCAGTCAACAGTGGACCCCCTACGAGCAGTACTTC.

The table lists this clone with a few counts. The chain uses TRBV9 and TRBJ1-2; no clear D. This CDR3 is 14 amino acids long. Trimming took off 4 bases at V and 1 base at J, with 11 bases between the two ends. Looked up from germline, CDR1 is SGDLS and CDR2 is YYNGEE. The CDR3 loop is CASSPRRLNYGYTF. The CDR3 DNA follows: TGTGCCAGCAGCCCCCGCCGCCTTAACTATGGCTACACCTTC.

CDR3 sequence: CASKTGPNEKLFF. Written as DNA, the CDR3 is TGCGCCAGTAAAACGGGACCTAATGAAAAACTGTTTTTT. The chain links TRBV5-1 to TRBJ1-4; a weak D match, TRBD1 (5 bases). CDR1 is SGHRS and CDR2 is YFSETQ in the germline V gene. This CDR3 comprises 13 residues. The V end was cut by 8 bases, the J end by 3 bases, with 11 bases between. Using reference TRBV5-1 and TRBJ1-4 for the parts outside the CDR3, the full variable domain is KAGVTQTPRYLIKTRGQQVTLSCSPISGHRSVSWYQQTPGQGLQFLFEYFSETQRNKGNFPGRFSGRQFSNSRSEMNVSTLELGDSALYLCASKTGPNEKLFFGSGTQLSVL.

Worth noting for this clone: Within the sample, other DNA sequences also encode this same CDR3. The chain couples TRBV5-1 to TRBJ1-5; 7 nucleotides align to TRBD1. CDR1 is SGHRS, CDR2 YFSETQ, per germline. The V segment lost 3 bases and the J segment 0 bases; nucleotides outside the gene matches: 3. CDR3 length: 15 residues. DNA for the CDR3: TGCGCCAGCAGCTCCACAGGGGATAGCAATCAGCCCCAGCATTTT. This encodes CASSSTGDSNQPQHF.